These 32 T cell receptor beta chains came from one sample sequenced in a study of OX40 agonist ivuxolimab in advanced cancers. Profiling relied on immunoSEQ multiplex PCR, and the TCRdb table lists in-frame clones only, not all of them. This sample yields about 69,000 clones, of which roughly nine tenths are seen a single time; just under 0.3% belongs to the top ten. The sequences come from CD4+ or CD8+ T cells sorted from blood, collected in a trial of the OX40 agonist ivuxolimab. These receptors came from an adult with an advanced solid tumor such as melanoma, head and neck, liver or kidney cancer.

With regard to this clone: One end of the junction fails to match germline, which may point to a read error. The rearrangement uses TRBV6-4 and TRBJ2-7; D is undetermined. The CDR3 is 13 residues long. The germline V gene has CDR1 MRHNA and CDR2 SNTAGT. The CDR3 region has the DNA TGTGCCAGCAGTGCTCAAAGCACCCGGGCATGGGACTTC. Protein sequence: CASSAQSTRAWDF.

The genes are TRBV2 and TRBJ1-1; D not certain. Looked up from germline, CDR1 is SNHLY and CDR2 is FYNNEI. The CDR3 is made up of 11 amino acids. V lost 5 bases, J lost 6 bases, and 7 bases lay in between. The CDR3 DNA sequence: TGTGCCAGCAGTATTGGTCCTGAAGCTTTCTTT. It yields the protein CASSIGPEAFF.

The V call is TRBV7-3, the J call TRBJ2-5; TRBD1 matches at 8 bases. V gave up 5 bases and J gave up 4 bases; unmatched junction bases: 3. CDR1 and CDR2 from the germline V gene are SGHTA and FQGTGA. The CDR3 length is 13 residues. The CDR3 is CASSVQGVETQYF. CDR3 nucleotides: TGTGCCAGCAGCGTACAGGGGGTAGAGACCCAGTACTTC.

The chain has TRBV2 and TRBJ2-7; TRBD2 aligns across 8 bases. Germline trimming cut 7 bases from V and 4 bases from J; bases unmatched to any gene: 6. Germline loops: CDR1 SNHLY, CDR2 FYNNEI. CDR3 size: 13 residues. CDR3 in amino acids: CASNREGVYEQYF. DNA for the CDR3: TGTGCCAGCAATCGGGAGGGCGTTTACGAGCAGTACTTC.

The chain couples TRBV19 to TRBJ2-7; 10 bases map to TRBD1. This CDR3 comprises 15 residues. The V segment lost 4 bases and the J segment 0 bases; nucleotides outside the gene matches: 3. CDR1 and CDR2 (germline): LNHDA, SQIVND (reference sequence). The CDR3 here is CASSTRTGGSYEQYF. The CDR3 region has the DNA TGTGCCAGTAGTACTCGGACAGGGGGCTCCTACGAGCAGTACTTC. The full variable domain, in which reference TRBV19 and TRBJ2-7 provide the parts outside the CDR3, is DGGITQSPKYLFRKEGQNVTLSCEQNLNHDAMYWYRQDPGQGLRLIYYSQIVNDFQKGDIAEGYSVSREKKESFPLTVTSAQKNPTAFYLCASSTRTGGSYEQYFGPGTRLTVT.

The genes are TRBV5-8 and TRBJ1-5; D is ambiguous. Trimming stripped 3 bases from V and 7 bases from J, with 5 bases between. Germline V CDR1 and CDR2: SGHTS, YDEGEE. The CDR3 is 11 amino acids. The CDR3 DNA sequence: TGTGCCAGCAGCTGGAGGCAGCCCCAGCATTTT. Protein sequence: CASSWRQPQHF.

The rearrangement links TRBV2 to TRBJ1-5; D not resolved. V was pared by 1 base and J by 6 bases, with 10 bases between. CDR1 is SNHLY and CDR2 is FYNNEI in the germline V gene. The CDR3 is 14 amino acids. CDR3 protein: CASSEVAGIQPQHF. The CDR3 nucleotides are TGTGCCAGCAGTGAAGTAGCGGGAATTCAGCCCCAGCATTTT.

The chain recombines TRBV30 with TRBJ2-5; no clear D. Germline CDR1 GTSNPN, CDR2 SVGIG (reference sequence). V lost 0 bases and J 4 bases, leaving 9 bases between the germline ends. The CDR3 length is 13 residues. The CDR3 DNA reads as TGTGCCTGGAGTGTGTTGGGAAGAGAGACCCAGTACTTC. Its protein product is CAWSVLGRETQYF.

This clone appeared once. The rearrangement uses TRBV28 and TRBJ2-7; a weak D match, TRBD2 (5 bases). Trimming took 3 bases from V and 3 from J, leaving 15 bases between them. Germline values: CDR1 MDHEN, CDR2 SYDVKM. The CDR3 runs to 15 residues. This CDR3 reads CASSLWRALVYEQYF. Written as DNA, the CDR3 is TGTGCCAGCAGTTTGTGGCGGGCACTGGTCTACGAGCAGTACTTC.

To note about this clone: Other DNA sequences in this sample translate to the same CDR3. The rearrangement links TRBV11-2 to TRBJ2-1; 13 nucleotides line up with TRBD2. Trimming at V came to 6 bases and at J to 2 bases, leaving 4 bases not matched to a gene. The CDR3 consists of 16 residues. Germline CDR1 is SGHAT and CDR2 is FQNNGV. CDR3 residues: CASRRTSGSTYNEQFF. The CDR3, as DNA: TGTGCCAGCAGGCGGACTAGCGGGAGTACCTACAATGAGCAGTTCTTC.

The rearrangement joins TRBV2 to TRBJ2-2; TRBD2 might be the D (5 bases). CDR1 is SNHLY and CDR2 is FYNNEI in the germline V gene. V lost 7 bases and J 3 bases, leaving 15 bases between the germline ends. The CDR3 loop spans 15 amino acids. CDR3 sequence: CASKIEGTHTGELFF. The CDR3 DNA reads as TGTGCCAGCAAGATCGAGGGAACGCACACCGGGGAGCTGTTTTTT.

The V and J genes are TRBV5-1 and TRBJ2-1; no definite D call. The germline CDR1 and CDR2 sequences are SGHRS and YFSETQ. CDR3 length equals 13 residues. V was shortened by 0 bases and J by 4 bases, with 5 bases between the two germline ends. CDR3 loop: CASSLDQYNEQFF. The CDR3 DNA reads TGCGCCAGCAGCTTGGACCAATACAATGAGCAGTTCTTC.

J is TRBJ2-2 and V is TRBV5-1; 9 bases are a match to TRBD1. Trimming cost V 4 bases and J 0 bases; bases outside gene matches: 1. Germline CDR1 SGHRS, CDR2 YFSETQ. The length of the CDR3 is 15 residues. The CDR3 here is CASSRDRANTGELFF. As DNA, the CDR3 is TGCGCCAGCAGCCGGGACAGGGCGAACACCGGGGAGCTGTTTTTT.

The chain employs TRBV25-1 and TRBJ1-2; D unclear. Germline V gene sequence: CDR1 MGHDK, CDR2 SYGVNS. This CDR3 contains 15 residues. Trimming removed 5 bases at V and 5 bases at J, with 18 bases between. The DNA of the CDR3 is TGTGCCAGCAGTCAACAAGACTCCCGGTTGTATGGCTACACCTTC. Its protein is CASSQQDSRLYGYTF.

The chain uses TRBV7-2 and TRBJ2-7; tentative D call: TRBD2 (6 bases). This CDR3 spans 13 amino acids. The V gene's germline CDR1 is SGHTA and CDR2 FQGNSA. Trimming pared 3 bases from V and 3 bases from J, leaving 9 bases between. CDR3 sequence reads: CASSLEDYYEQYF. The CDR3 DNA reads TGTGCCAGCAGCTTGGAGGACTACTACGAGCAGTACTTC.

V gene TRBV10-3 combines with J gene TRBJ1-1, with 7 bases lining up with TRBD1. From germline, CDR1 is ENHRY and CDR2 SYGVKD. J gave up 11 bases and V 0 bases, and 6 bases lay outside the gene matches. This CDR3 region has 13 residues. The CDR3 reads CAISESPRGAAFF. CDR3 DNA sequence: TGTGCCATCAGTGAGTCCCCCAGGGGGGCGGCTTTCTTT.

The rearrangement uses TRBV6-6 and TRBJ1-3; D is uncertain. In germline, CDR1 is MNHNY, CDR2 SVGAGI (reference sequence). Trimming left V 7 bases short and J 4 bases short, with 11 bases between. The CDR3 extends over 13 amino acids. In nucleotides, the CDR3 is TGTGCCAGCACCTCACCGGGGGGAAACACCATATATTTT. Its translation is CASTSPGGNTIYF.

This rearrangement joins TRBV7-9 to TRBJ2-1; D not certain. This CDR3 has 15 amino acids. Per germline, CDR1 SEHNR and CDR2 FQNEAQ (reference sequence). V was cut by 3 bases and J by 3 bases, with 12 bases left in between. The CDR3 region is CASSLFIGGYNEQFF. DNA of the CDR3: TGTGCCAGCAGCTTGTTCATCGGCGGCTACAATGAGCAGTTCTTC. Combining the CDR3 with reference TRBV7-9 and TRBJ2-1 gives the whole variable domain DTGVSQNPRHKITKRGQNVTFRCDPISEHNRLYWYRQTLGQGPEFLTYFQNEAQLEKSRLLSDRFSAERPKGSFSTLEIQRTEQGDSAMYLCASSLFIGGYNEQFFGPGTRLTVL.

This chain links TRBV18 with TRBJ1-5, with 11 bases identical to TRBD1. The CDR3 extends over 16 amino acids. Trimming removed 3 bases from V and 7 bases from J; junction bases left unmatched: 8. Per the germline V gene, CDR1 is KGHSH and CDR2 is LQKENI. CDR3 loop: CASSPGQGDFGQPQHF. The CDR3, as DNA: TGTGCCAGCTCACCGGGACAGGGGGATTTCGGACAGCCCCAGCATTTT. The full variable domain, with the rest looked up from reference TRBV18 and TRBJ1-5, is NAGVMQNPRHLVRRRGQEARLRCSPMKGHSHVYWYRQLPEEGLKFMVYLQKENIIDESGMPKERFSAEFPKEGPSILRIQQVVRGDSAAYFCASSPGQGDFGQPQHFGDGTRLSIL.

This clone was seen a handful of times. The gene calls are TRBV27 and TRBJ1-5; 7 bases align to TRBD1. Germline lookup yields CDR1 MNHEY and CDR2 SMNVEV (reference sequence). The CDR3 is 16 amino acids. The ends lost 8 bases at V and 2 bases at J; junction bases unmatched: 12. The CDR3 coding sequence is TGTGCCAGCCAAAGTACAGGGGCTCGAGGCAATCAGCCCCAGCATTTT. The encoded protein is CASQSTGARGNQPQHF.

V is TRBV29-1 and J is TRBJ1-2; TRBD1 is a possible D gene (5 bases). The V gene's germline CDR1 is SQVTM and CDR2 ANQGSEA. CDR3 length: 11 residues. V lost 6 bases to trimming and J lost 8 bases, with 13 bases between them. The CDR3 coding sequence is TGCAGCGTCTCATTGGGGGGAGGCTACACCTTC. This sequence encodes CSVSLGGGYTF.

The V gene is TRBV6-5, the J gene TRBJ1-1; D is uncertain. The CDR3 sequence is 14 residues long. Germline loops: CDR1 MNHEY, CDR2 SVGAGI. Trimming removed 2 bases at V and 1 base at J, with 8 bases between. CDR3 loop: CASSYKGKNTEAFF. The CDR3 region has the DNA TGTGCCAGCAGTTACAAGGGAAAGAACACTGAAGCTTTCTTT.

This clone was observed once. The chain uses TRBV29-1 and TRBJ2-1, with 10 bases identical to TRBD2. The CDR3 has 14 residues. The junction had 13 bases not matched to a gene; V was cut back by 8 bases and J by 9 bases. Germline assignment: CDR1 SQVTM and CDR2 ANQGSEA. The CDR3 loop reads CSSRASGSYGEQFF. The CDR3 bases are TGCAGCTCTCGGGCTAGCGGGAGTTACGGTGAGCAGTTCTTC.

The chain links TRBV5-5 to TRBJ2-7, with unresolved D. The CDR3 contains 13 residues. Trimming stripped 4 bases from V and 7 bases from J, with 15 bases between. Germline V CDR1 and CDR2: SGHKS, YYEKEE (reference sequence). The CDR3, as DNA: TGTGCCAGCAGCCCCGGACCCCATGATGAGCAGTACTTC. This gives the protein CASSPGPHDEQYF.

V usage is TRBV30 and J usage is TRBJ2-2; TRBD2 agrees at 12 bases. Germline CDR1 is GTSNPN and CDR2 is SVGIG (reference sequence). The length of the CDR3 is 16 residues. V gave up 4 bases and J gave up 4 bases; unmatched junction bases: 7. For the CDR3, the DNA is TGTGCCTGGACTCTAAAGACTAGCGGGGGCACCGGGGAGCTGTTTTTT. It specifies CAWTLKTSGGTGELFF.

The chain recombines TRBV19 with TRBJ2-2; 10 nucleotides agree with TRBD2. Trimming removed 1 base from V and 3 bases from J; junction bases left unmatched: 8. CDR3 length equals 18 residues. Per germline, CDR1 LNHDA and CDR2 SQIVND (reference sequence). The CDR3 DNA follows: TGTGCCAGTAGTATAGCTTCTAGCGGGAGATCGTACACCGGGGAGCTGTTTTTT. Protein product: CASSIASSGRSYTGELFF.

CDR3 DNA: TGTGCCAGTAGTTTTGGAGTAGACGAGCAGTACTTC. Its translation: CASSFGVDEQYF. This sequence joins TRBV19 and TRBJ2-7; D remains unclear. The CDR3 has 12 residues. V lost 5 bases, J lost 5 bases, and 10 bases lay in between. Germline V CDR1 and CDR2: LNHDA, SQIVND (reference sequence).

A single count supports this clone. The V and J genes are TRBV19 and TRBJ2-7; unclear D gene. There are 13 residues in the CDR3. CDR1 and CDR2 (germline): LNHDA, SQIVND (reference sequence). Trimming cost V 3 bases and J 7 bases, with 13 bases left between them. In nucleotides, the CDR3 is TGTGCCAGTAGTATCCGCAGAATCGTGGAGCAGTACTTC. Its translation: CASSIRRIVEQYF.

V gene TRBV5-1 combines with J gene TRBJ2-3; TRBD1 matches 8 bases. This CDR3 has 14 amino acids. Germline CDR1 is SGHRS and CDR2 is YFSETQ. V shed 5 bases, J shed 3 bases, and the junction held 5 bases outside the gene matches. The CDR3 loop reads CASRMDRETDTQYF. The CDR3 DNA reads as TGCGCCAGCAGAATGGACAGGGAGACAGATACGCAGTATTTT. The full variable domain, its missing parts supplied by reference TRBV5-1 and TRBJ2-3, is KAGVTQTPRYLIKTRGQQVTLSCSPISGHRSVSWYQQTPGQGLQFLFEYFSETQRNKGNFPGRFSGRQFSNSRSEMNVSTLELGDSALYLCASRMDRETDTQYFGPGTRLTVL.

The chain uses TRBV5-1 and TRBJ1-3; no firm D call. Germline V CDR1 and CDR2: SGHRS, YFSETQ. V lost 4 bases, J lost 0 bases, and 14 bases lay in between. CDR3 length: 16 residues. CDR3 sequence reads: CASSRWPENSGNTIYF. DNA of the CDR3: TGCGCCAGCAGCCGTTGGCCGGAAAACTCTGGAAACACCATATATTTT.

This CDR3 reads CASSIRQSQETQYF. DNA of the CDR3: TGTGCCAGTAGTATCAGACAGAGCCAAGAGACCCAGTACTTC. The chain uses TRBV19 and TRBJ2-5; TRBD1 might be the D (5 bases). This CDR3 has 14 residues. Germline CDR1 and CDR2: LNHDA and SQIVND (reference sequence). V was cut by 3 bases and J by 1 base, with 9 bases left in between.

The CDR3 reads CASSQGRNYGYTF. The CDR3 region has the DNA TGTGCCAGCAGCCAGGGACGTAACTATGGCTACACCTTC. The rearrangement links TRBV6-5 to TRBJ1-2; tentative D call: TRBD1 (5 bases). V was shortened by 6 bases and J by 1 base, with 9 bases between the two germline ends. In germline, CDR1 is MNHEY, CDR2 SVGAGI. This CDR3 has 13 amino acids.